This T cell receptor beta chain is drawn from a study of blood T cell repertoires in COVID-19. The wider study: COVID-19 samples from acute and convalescent phases originated in the United States, Italy and Spain. Sources were T cells, B-cell-depleted T cells, or PBMCs; the material itself was cDNA or gDNA.

Libraries were prepared by immunoSEQ multiplex PCR; TCRdb keeps only in-frame clonotypes and omits some of them. The repertoire includes approximately 100,000 clones, over 65% of them detected once, and 14% sits in the top ten. This clone was observed once. Sequenced material: peripheral blood. The sequence was collected from a woman aged 70-85 years with acute or convalescent COVID-19.

CDR3 protein: CAWSVGGPYNEQFF. The DNA of the CDR3 is TGTGCCTGGAGTGTCGGGGGTCCCTACAATGAGCAGTTCTTC. The V and J genes are TRBV30 and TRBJ2-1; D may be TRBD2 (6 bases). CDR3 length: 14 residues. Per the germline V gene, CDR1 is GTSNPN and CDR2 is SVGIG (reference sequence). V was clipped by 0 bases and J by 2 bases, with 8 bases between them. Filled out from reference TRBV30 and TRBJ2-1, the complete variable domain reads SQTIHQWPATLVQPVGSPLSLECTVEGTSNPNLYWYRQAAGRGLQLLFYSVGIGQISSEVPQNLSASRPQDRQFILSSKKLLLSDSGFYLCAWSVGGPYNEQFFGPGTRLTVL.